This entry concerns a single T cell receptor beta chain. Its antigen is not known. A read error may account for a junction end that differs from germline. Sampling of blood occurred at baseline, cycle 4 day 1, and cycle 7 day 1. TCRdb keeps only in-frame clones here, not all; method: immunoSEQ multiplex PCR. The sample consists of under 85,000 clones, 85% to 90% of them appearing once. The CDR3 length is 11 residues. CDR1 and CDR2 (germline): MNHEY, SVGAGI. The record originates from a study of OX40 agonist ivuxolimab in advanced cancers. General study findings and limits: The average count of expanded clones was higher among CD8+ T cells than among CD4+. Clonal expansion from baseline to week 6 occurred in both CD4+ and CD8+ T cells.

The sample consisted of CD4+ or CD8+ T cells sorted from blood, taken in a trial of the OX40 agonist ivuxolimab. This TCR came from an adult with an advanced solid tumor such as melanoma, head and neck, liver or kidney cancer. The J gene is TRBJ2-1, the V gene TRBV6-5; perhaps D is TRBD1 or TRBD2 (6 bases each). Here the CDR3 DNA reads TGTGCCAGCAGTTACAGGGGGGAGCTGTTCTTC. As protein: CASSYRGELFF.